One sample yielded the 3 T cell receptor beta chains listed below, sequenced in a study of T cells in Graves' hyperthyroidism and ophthalmopathy. Amplification targeted TCR beta CDR3 regions from RNA transcripts. TCR CDR3 underwent first-round RT-PCR with the HTBI primer set. TCRdb re-called the multiplex PCR reads with MiXCR, one entry per CDR3 protein. This table holds some 360,000 distinct CDR3 sequences, around 18% found once. The sample consisted of blood. All receptors derive from a woman aged 40 to 55 with Graves' ophthalmopathy.

Ten or more counts support this clonotype. The chain links TRBV5-1 to TRBJ2-2; the D is unclear. CDR1 is SGHRS, CDR2 YFSETQ, per germline. This CDR3 region has 14 residues. The V and J ends lost 0 bases and 9 bases respectively, with 12 bases between them. CDR3 amino acids: CASSLVGRARELFF. In nucleotides, the CDR3 is TGCGCCAGCAGCTTGGTAGGCCGTGCAAGGGAGCTGTTTTTT.

This clonotype was seen ten or more times. The chain is built from TRBV29-1 and TRBJ1-1, with TRBD1 identical over 8 bases. Germline trimming cut 4 bases from V and 4 bases from J; bases unmatched to any gene: 2. CDR3 size: 12 residues. CDR1 SQVTM and CDR2 ANQGSEA come from the germline V gene. The CDR3 DNA reads TGCAGCGTTGGACAGGGGTCCACTGAAGCTTTCTTT. It yields the protein CSVGQGSTEAFF.

At least ten counts were recorded for this clonotype. This chain connects TRBV15 to TRBJ2-7, with D perhaps matching TRBD1 or TRBD2 (5 bases each). Germline V gene sequence: CDR1 LNHNV, CDR2 YYDKDF (reference sequence). This CDR3 is 14 amino acids long. Trimming took 0 bases from V and 2 from J, leaving 8 bases between them. DNA for the CDR3: TGTGCCACCAGCAGAGATAAGGGACCCTACGAGCAGTACTTC. Translating it yields CATSRDKGPYEQYF. The full variable domain, in which reference TRBV15 and TRBJ2-7 provide the parts outside the CDR3, is DAMVIQNPRYQVTQFGKPVTLSCSQTLNHNVMYWYQQKSSQAPKLLFHYYDKDFNNEADTPDNFQSRRPNTSFCFLDIRSPGLGDTAMYLCATSRDKGPYEQYFGPGTRLTVT.